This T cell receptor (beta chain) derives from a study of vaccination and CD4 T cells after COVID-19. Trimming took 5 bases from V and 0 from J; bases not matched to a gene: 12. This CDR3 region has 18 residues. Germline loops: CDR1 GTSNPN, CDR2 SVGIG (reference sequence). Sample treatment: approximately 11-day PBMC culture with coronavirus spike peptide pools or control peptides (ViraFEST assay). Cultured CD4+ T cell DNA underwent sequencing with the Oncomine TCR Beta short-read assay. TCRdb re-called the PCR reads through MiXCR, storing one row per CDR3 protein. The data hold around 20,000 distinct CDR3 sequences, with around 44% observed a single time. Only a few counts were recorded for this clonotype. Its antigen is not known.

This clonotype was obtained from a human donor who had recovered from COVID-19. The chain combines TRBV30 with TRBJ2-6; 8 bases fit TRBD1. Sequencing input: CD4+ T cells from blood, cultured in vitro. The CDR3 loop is CAWVPLGQGTSGANVLTF. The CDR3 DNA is TGTGCCTGGGTCCCCTTAGGACAGGGAACCTCTGGGGCCAACGTCCTGACTTTC. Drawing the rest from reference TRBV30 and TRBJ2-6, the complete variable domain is SQTIHQWPATLVQPVGSPLSLECTVEGTSNPNLYWYRQAAGRGLQLLFYSVGIGQISSEVPQNLSASRPQDRQFILSSKKLLLSDSGFYLCAWVPLGQGTSGANVLTFGAGSRLTVL.